These 20 T cell receptor beta chains were sequenced from one sample in a study of molecular identifiers for immune sequencing clone quantification. TCRdb recomputed calls from the PCR reads with MiXCR, one row per CDR3 protein. This sample has approximately 670,000 distinct CDR3 sequences, with about 20% found just once. The sequencing sample was made of naive CD8+ T cells from blood, with Jurkat cell RNA spiked in. Documented subset: FACS-sorted CD8+CD4-CCR7+CD45RA+ naive T cells. The receptors here all came from a human donor in good health. Some libraries in this study had Jurkat cell RNA spiked in.

This clonotype has more than one count but fewer than ten. The chain links TRBV4-3 to TRBJ2-5; D might be TRBD2 (6 bases). V lost 4 bases and J lost 3, with 15 bases in between. The CDR3 spans 15 residues. Germline V gives CDR1 LGHNA, CDR2 YSLEER. Here the CDR3 reads CASSPRWGDKETQYF. CDR3 in DNA: TGCGCCAGCAGCCCCCGCTGGGGGGATAAAGAGACCCAGTACTTC.

This clonotype was recorded many times. The junction does not match germline at one end; this may be a read error. This chain links TRBV2 with TRBJ2-3; unclear D gene. Per germline, CDR1 SNHLY and CDR2 FYNNEI. The CDR3 totals 16 residues. The CDR3 protein is CASSEEYGFGTDTQYF. For the CDR3, the DNA is TGTGCCAGCAGCGAAGAATATGGGTTCGGCACAGATACGCAGTATTTT.

The chain employs TRBV6-2 or TRBV6-3 and TRBJ2-7, with 7 bases aligning to TRBD1. Germline CDR1 reads MNHEY; CDR2 reads SVGEGT. This CDR3 region has 14 residues. The V segment lost 6 bases and the J segment 3 bases; nucleotides outside the gene matches: 8. CDR3 nucleotide sequence: TGTGCCAGCAGGGACGGACAGGTTTTCTACGAGCAGTACTTC. This gives the protein CASRDGQVFYEQYF.

This clonotype showed up many times. V is TRBV20-1 and J is TRBJ1-3; D gene uncertain. The CDR3 spans 12 residues. The germline V gene has CDR1 DFQATT and CDR2 SNEGSKA (reference sequence). Trimming left V 3 bases short and J 1 base short, with 4 bases between. This chain's CDR3 is CSASDSGNTIYF. Written as DNA, the CDR3 is TGCAGTGCTAGTGATTCTGGAAACACCATATATTTT.

This clonotype was counted a single time. The chain joins TRBV14 to TRBJ2-1; D is unresolved. CDR1 and CDR2 from the germline V gene are SGHDN and FVKESK. Trimming took off 0 bases at V and 4 bases at J, with 22 bases between the two ends. This CDR3 contains 19 residues. Written as DNA, the CDR3 is TGTGCCAGCAGCCAAGATATTATGGGCGCCCCGCGTCCTTACAATGAGCAGTTCTTC. It codes for CASSQDIMGAPRPYNEQFF.

The chain carries TRBV27 and TRBJ2-7; the D call may be TRBD1 or TRBD2 (6 bases each). The CDR3 totals 13 residues. V shed 8 bases and J shed 6 bases, with 17 bases lying between them. Germline loops: CDR1 MNHEY, CDR2 SMNVEV (reference sequence). DNA for the CDR3: TGTGCCAGCGGGTCTCGGGGGCGGAGCGAGCAGTACTTC. Translation gives CASGSRGRSEQYF.

This clonotype was found many times. The chain combines TRBV4-1 with TRBJ2-1; 11 positions match TRBD2. V lost 3 bases to trimming and J lost 4 bases; unmatched junction nucleotides: 2. The CDR3 spans 15 residues. Germline V CDR1 and CDR2: MGHRA, YSYEKL. Here the CDR3 DNA reads TGCGCCAGCAGCCACCTAGCGGGGGGATACAATGAGCAGTTCTTC. This gives the protein CASSHLAGGYNEQFF.

This clonotype was counted between two and nine times. The V and J genes are TRBV30 and TRBJ1-4; D may be TRBD1 (5 bases). Trimming stripped 0 bases from V and 3 bases from J, with 8 bases between. The CDR3 extends over 14 amino acids. Germline assignment: CDR1 GTSNPN and CDR2 SVGIG (reference sequence). The CDR3 DNA is TGTGCCTGGAGTGTCGACAGCTCTAATGAAAAACTGTTTTTT. Translated: CAWSVDSSNEKLFF.

This clonotype was counted at least ten times. V usage is TRBV7-9 and J usage is TRBJ2-3; possible D gene TRBD1, 6 bases. V was shortened by 5 bases and J by 1 base, with 25 bases between the two germline ends. Per the germline V gene, CDR1 is SEHNR and CDR2 is FQNEAQ (reference sequence). The CDR3 spans 19 residues. CDR3 nucleotides: TGTGCCAGCAGCGCGCCAGGGGACGGACAAGTTTTTGGCACAGATACGCAGTATTTT. It is translated as CASSAPGDGQVFGTDTQYF.

The chain joins TRBV7-6 to TRBJ2-2; TRBD2 matches at 8 bases. The CDR3 is made up of 15 amino acids. The trim removed 4 bases at V and 6 bases at J, leaving 7 bases unmatched. CDR1 SGHVS and CDR2 FNYEAQ come from the germline V gene. CDR3 loop: CASSSGTSLSGELFF. CDR3 nucleotide sequence: TGTGCCAGCAGCTCCGGGACTAGTCTCTCCGGGGAGCTGTTTTTT. The whole variable domain, filled in from reference TRBV7-6 and TRBJ2-2, reads GAGVSQSPRYKVTKRGQDVALRCDPISGHVSLYWYRQALGQGPEFLTYFNYEAQQDKSGLPNDRFSAERPEGSISTLTIQRTEQRDSAMYRCASSSGTSLSGELFFGEGSRLTVL.

With respect to this clonotype: A much larger clone differs by one base, so this may be a read error. J is TRBJ2-7 and V is TRBV20-1; 11 nucleotides match TRBD2. The CDR3 is 18 amino acids. In germline, CDR1 is DFQATT, CDR2 SNEGSKA (reference sequence). CDR3 DNA sequence: TGCGGTGCTACCGACCCGGACCGTGGGACTAGCGGACTATACGAGCAGTACTTC. This encodes CGATDPDRGTSGLYEQYF.

There are a few counts of this clonotype. The chain recombines TRBV7-8 with TRBJ1-1, with D possibly TRBD1 on 5 matching bases. V was clipped by 0 bases and J by 4 bases, with 15 bases between them. Germline V gene lookup returns CDR1 SGHVS and CDR2 FQNEAQ. This CDR3 is built from 16 residues. The CDR3 DNA reads as TGTGCCAGCAGCTTAGCGGTCTGGGGGTGGATCACTGAAGCTTTCTTT. This codes for CASSLAVWGWITEAFF. Filled out from reference TRBV7-8 and TRBJ1-1, the complete variable domain reads GAGVSQSPRYKVAKRGQDVALRCDPISGHVSLFWYQQALGQGPEFLTYFQNEAQLDKSGLPSDRFFAERPEGSVSTLKIQRTQQEDSAVYLCASSLAVWGWITEAFFGQGTRLTVV.

Comment on this clonotype: Being one base from a much bigger clone, this may be a read error. The chain couples TRBV6-2 or TRBV6-3 to TRBJ2-3; TRBD1 is a possible D gene (6 bases). The end of the DNA is better explained by TRBJ1-5, so the J call may be wrong. There are 15 residues in the CDR3. Germline loops: CDR1 MNHEY, CDR2 SVGEGT. The CDR3 DNA is TGTGCCAGCAGTTACTTCAGGGGAGGCACAGATACGCAGCATTTT. Translating it yields CASSYFRGGTDTQHF.

This clonotype was found once. A read error may account for a junction end that differs from germline. V usage is TRBV15 and J usage is TRBJ1-5, with 10 bases lining up with TRBD1. The CDR3 is 18 residues long. Germline V gives CDR1 LNHNV, CDR2 YYDKDF (reference sequence). CDR3 coding DNA: TGTGCCACCAGCAGAGAAGGGGACAGGGGAATTAGCAATCAGCCCCAGCGTTTT. Translating gives CATSREGDRGISNQPQRF.

The chain couples TRBV7-2 to TRBJ2-7; 7 bases align to TRBD1. Germline CDR1 SGHTA, CDR2 FQGNSA. Trimming removed 5 bases from V and 3 bases from J; junction bases left unmatched: 7. This CDR3 comprises 14 residues. The CDR3 spells CASSNGYRGYEQYF. The CDR3 DNA reads TGTGCCAGCAGCAACGGCTACAGGGGCTACGAGCAGTACTTC.

This clonotype was counted many times. The CDR3 loop reads CASHDRGEQYF. In DNA, the CDR3 is TGTGCCAGCCACGACAGGGGCGAGCAGTACTTC. J is TRBJ2-7 and V is TRBV7-9, with 8 bases lining up with TRBD1. The CDR3 is 11 amino acids. Germline values: CDR1 SEHNR, CDR2 FQNEAQ (reference sequence). V was clipped by 8 bases and J by 6 bases; unmatched bases: 3.

A remark on this clonotype: A much bigger clone sits one base away, suggesting this may be a read error. The CDR3, as DNA: TGTGCCAGCAATTACGACAGGCAGTACTTC. It encodes CASNYDRQYF. This sequence joins TRBV6-2 or TRBV6-3 and TRBJ2-7; weak D call: TRBD1 (5 bases). Germline values: CDR1 MNHEY, CDR2 SVGEGT. The CDR3 covers 10 residues.

This clonotype was found a few times. One junction end does not reproduce the germline sequence, and a read error may be involved. J is TRBJ2-7 and V is TRBV6-5, with D maybe TRBD1 (6 bases). CDR3 length: 13 residues. Germline V gene data show CDR1 as MNHEY and CDR2 as SVGAGI. CDR3 residues: CVSSLTGSYEQYF. DNA of the CDR3: TGTGTCAGCAGTTTGACAGGCTCCTACGAGCAGTACTTC.

For this clonotype: This may be a read error, as it is one base from a much larger clone. The chain uses TRBV28 and TRBJ1-4; tentatively, D is TRBD1 (5 bases). Per the germline V gene, CDR1 is MDHEN and CDR2 is SYDVKM. The CDR3 extends over 14 amino acids. CDR3 in amino acids: CASSRPFQGEKPFF. The CDR3 DNA reads as TGTGCCAGCAGTCGTCCCTTCCAGGGTGAAAAACCGTTTTTT. Full variable domain (outside the CDR3, taken from reference TRBV28 and TRBJ1-4): DVKVTQSSRYLVKRTGEKVFLECVQDMDHENMFWYRQDPGLGLRLIYFSYDVKMKEKGDIPEGYSVSREKKERFSLILESASTNQTSMYLCASSRPFQGEKPFFGSGTQLSVL.

Many counts were recorded for this clonotype. The J gene is TRBJ2-2, the V gene TRBV29-1; D gene ambiguous. V was shortened by 4 bases and J by 7 bases, with 10 bases between the two germline ends. This CDR3 is built from 12 residues. CDR1 and CDR2 (germline): SQVTM, ANQGSEA. The CDR3 coding sequence is TGCAGCGTTGGAGGCAGGAACGGGGAGCTGTTTTTT. This gives the protein CSVGGRNGELFF.